What follows is one T cell receptor beta chain and its context. The sample comes from a study of blood T cell repertoires in COVID-19. Study in general: Samples came from the United States, Italy and Spain, spanning acute and convalescent COVID-19. The cDNA or gDNA used as material had been derived from T cells, B-cell-depleted T cells, or PBMCs.

Original data processing: Estimated nucleated cell counts came from reference gene primer amplification. Sequenced by immunoSEQ multiplex PCR; TCRdb stores in-frame clones only, minus some. V, J and clone size derive from that table, while D and trimming were established from the DNA sequence. This sample has around 70,000 clones, with around nine tenths found just once. The CDR3 has 19 residues. Trimming took 0 bases from V and 8 from J; bases not matched to a gene: 12. Germline CDR1 MNHEY, CDR2 SVGEGT. The specimen sequenced was peripheral blood. The source is a woman aged 80 or over with active or convalescent COVID-19. The chain recombines TRBV6-2 or TRBV6-3 with TRBJ2-1; 14 nucleotides line up with TRBD2. The CDR3 bases are TGTGCCAGCAGTTACTCGCGACTAGCGGGGGGGCTATCCCGCGATGAGCAGTTCTTC. It is translated as CASSYSRLAGGLSRDEQFF.